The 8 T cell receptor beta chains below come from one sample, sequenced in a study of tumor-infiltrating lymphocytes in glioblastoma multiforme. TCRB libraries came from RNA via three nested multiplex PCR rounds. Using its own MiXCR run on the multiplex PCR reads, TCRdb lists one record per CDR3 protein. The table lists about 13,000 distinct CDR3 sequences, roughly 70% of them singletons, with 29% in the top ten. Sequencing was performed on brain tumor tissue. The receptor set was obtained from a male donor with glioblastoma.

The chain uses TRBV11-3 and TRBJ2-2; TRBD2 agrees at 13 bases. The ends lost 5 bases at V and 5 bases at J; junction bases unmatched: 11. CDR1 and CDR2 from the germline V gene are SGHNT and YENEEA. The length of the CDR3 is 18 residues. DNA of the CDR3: TGTGCCAGCAGCACCTCCTCCGGACTAGCGGGAGAAACCGGGGAGCTGTTTTTT. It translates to CASSTSSGLAGETGELFF.

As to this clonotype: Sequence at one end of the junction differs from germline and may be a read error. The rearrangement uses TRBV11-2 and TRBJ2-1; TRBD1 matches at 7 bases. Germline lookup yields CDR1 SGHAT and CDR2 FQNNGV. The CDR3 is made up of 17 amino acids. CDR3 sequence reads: CASSLSVRGPSRNKQFF. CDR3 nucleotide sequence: TGTGCCAGCAGCTTATCAGTAAGGGGGCCGTCGCGCAATAAGCAGTTCTTC. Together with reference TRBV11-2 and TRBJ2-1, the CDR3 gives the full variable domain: EAGVAQSPRYKIIEKRQSVAFWCNPISGHATLYWYQQILGQGPKLLIQFQNNGVVDDSQLPKDRFSAERLKGVDSTLKIQPAKLEDSAVYLCASSLSVRGPSRNKQFFGPGTRLTVL.

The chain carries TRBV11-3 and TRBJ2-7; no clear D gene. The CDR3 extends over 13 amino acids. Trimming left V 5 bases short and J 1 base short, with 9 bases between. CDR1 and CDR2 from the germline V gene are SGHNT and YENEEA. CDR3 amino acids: CASSTSSSYEQYF. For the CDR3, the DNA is TGTGCCAGCAGCACAAGCTCGTCCTACGAGCAGTACTTC.

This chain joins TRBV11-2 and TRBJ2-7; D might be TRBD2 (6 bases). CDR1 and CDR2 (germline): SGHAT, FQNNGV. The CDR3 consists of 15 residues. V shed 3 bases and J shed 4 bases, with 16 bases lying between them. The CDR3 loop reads CASSFTSLALYEQYF. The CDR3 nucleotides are TGTGCCAGCAGCTTCACTAGCCTCGCACTATACGAGCAGTACTTC.

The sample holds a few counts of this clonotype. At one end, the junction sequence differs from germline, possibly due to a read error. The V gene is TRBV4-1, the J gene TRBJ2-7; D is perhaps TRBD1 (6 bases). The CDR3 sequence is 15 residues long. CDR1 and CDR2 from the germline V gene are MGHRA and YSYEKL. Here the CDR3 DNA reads TGCGCCAGCAGCCAAGGCTTCAGGGGAATTTACGAGCACTACTTC. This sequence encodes CASSQGFRGIYEHYF.

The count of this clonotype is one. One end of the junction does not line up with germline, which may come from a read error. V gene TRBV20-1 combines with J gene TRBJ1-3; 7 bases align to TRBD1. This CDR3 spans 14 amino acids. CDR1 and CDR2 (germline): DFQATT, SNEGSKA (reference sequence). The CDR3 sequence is CSDLTGTTGNIIYF. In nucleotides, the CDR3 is TGCAGTGATCTGACAGGGACAACTGGAAACATCATATATTTT.

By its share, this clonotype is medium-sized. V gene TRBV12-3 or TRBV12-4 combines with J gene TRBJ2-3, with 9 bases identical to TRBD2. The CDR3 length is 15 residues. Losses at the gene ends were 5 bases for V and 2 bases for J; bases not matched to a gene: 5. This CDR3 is CASSPIAGVTDTQYF. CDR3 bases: TGTGCCAGCAGTCCCATAGCGGGAGTCACAGATACGCAGTATTTT.

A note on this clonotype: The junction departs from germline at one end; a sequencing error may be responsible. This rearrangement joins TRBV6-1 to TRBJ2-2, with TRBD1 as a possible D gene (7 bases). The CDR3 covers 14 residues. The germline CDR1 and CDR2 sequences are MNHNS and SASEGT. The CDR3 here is CASRRDRLTGKLFF. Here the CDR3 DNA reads TGTGCTAGCAGGCGGGACAGACTCACCGGGAAGCTGTTTTTC.